The TCR beta chain described here comes from a study of T cells after posttransplantation cyclophosphamide (dated by TCRdb to about 2016). Regarding the study in general: The study tracked T cell repertoire reconstitution by TRB sequencing after myeloablative bone marrow transplantation using posttransplantation cyclophosphamide as GVHD prophylaxis. TRB sequencing was performed on blood from all 35 or so PTCy patients with 1-year posttransplant specimens. Public TRB sequences were compared against a database of over 3,000 sequences linked to responses to pathogens, tumor antigens, self-antigens and alloantigens. In 3 patients, TRB sequencing was also performed on up to 3 more blood samples taken 2 to 5.2 years after transplant, and in a handful of patients, pretransplant blood was also TRB-sequenced. Samples from about 35 PTCy-treated patients, along with samples from roughly 16 of their related bone marrow donors, underwent antigen receptor sequencing. Because TRA and TRB clonality correlated tightly in about ten samples, the subsequent TCR analyses were limited to TRB only.

Study-wide findings and limitations: Across the 35 to 45 patients, TRB clonality was highly associated with recipient CMV seropositivity and CMV reactivation, and diversity with PTCy was similar to that in the CNI/methotrexate controls. Donor-recipient similarity was low at 1-2 months but rose over the first year, and later blood repertoires were often dominated by donor CD8+ memory clones. The TRB repertoires of T cells infiltrating skin or the GI tract showed only limited overlap with the TRB repertoires found in blood.

The control cohort was some 10 patients given myeloablative marrow transplants with methotrexate plus a calcineurin inhibitor, sampled 1 year after transplant. Mononuclear cells from peripheral blood and bone marrow were separated by Ficoll-Hypaque density centrifugation and then cryopreserved. TRB sequencing used genomic DNA with the immunoSEQ assay at survey resolution or the hsTCRB kit. Per the original workflow: The immunoSEQ software handled the initial read processing, while the LymphoSeq R package was used for the repertoire analyses. Clonality was computed as 1 minus normalized Shannon entropy; Gini coefficient was also calculated for each TRB dataset. Phenotypes of unsorted samples were inferred by mapping TRB sequences from sorted subsets of the recipient or donor onto unsorted samples of the same recipient. TCRdb took over this immuneACCESS table, retaining in-frame rearrangements with V and J assigned. Such tables are incomplete; in checked studies, under half of the missing clones stem from an unresolved V gene, and the remainder is unexplained. V and J calls plus clone size are reproduced from that table; the DNA served to infer D and trimming. The sample has some 16,000 clones on record, roughly 85% of them singletons. Together, the top ten hold roughly 28% of the sample.

The CDR3 sequence holds 14 residues, the cysteine and phenylalanine included. The DNA shown is the 42-base CDR3, in frame from base 1. Reading the germline V gene gives CDR1 SQVTM and CDR2 ANQGSEA. Compared with germline, V lacks 6 bases and J lacks 3 bases; bases without a gene match: 10. This clone was seen just once. There is no known antigen for this receptor. The record has no base qualities; no much larger clone is one base away. The sample here was PBMCs, taken after allogeneic stem cell transplant with calcineurin inhibitor and methotrexate. This sequence originates from a female patient under 30 who received an allogeneic stem cell transplant from an unrelated donor, was CMV-positive, and had acute and chronic GVHD. Following a transplant, some T lymphocytes may have been derived from the graft donor. Recombination joined TRBV29-1 with TRBJ2-7, with 8 central nucleotides matching TRBD2. Here is the DNA: TGCAGCGTCGAGGGACTAGTAGGAGACTACGAGCAGTACTTC. It is translated as CSVEGLVGDYEQYF.